This TCR beta chain comes out of a study of blood T cell repertoires in COVID-19. The wider study: The origin of the acute and convalescent COVID-19 samples was the United States, Italy and Spain. T cells, B-cell-depleted T cells, or PBMCs provided the cDNA or gDNA that served as material.

In germline, CDR1 is SGHNT, CDR2 YENEEA. The length of the CDR3 is 13 residues. V was trimmed by 0 bases and J by 3 bases, leaving 6 bases between them. Authors' data handling: Amplification of reference gene primers was used by the study to estimate nucleated cell counts. The method was immunoSEQ multiplex PCR; TCRdb's version includes in-frame clones alone and lacks a portion of them. V and J calls and clone size follow that table, whereas D and trimming were derived from the DNA. Seen here are fewer than 300,000 clones, 80% to 85% observed once, and the top ten hold 15% to 17%. The rearrangement joins TRBV11-3 to TRBJ2-7; D gene uncertain. Sequencing was carried out using peripheral blood. This receptor was taken from a person aged 65 to 79 with COVID-19, enrolled during active disease. The CDR3 DNA sequence: TGTGCCAGCAGCTTAGATGGCAACTACGAGCAGTACTTC. It translates to CASSLDGNYEQYF.